These 7 T cell receptor beta chains share one sample of origin, sequenced in a study of post-analysis software for immune sequencing data. Findings and caveats of the study: The study found TRBV5-6, TRBV5-1 and TRBV20-1 among five or six TRBV segments more frequent in patients than controls.

Unique molecular identifiers were carried by the TCR beta cDNA libraries. TCRdb re-derived calls from the PCR reads in MiXCR, one entry per CDR3 protein. Among more than 500,000 distinct CDR3 sequences, under 40% were seen once, and the ten largest hold around 6%. Their specific antigens are unknown. The specimen was blood. These receptors originate from a girl aged 2-17 years with multiple sclerosis.

V usage is TRBV7-9 and J usage is TRBJ2-7; 8 bases agree with TRBD1. The germline gives CDR1 SEHNR, CDR2 FQNEAQ (reference sequence). The CDR3 extends over 15 amino acids. V gave up 1 base and J gave up 9 bases; unmatched junction bases: 11. This CDR3 is CASSLGRTGSDGQYF. Written as DNA, the CDR3 is TGTGCCAGCAGCTTAGGGCGGACAGGGTCGGACGGGCAGTACTTC.

This chain links TRBV20-1 with TRBJ1-5, with 10 nucleotides matching TRBD1. Trimming cost V 6 bases and J 7 bases; bases outside gene matches: 9. In germline, CDR1 is DFQATT, CDR2 SNEGSKA (reference sequence). The CDR3 is made up of 14 amino acids. The CDR3 loop reads CSADRQGAEQPQHF. The DNA of the CDR3 is TGCAGTGCAGATCGACAGGGGGCGGAACAGCCCCAGCATTTT.

With regard to this clonotype: A read error may produce the germline difference seen at one junction end. The chain combines TRBV6-5 with TRBJ2-5, with 8 bases lining up with TRBD1. Germline-derived CDR1 and CDR2 are MNHEY and SVGAGI. The length of the CDR3 is 18 residues. The CDR3 DNA follows: TGTGCCAACAGTTTTCCTGGCTCAGGGGGCATTCTTCAAGAGACCCAGTACTTC. Protein: CANSFPGSGGILQETQYF.

The chain uses TRBV2 and TRBJ1-1; D ambiguous. Trimming stripped 4 bases from V and 8 bases from J, with 20 bases between. This CDR3 region has 15 residues. The germline CDR1 and CDR2 sequences are SNHLY and FYNNEI. The CDR3 loop is CASSAARITRFEAFF. DNA of the CDR3: TGTGCCAGCAGTGCAGCCAGAATCACTAGGTTCGAAGCTTTCTTT.

The CDR3 DNA reads TGTGCCAGCAGCTTTACAGGGCCCTACAATGAGCAGTTCTTC. Its translation: CASSFTGPYNEQFF. The genes are TRBV7-6 and TRBJ2-1, with D possibly matching TRBD1 (6 bases). The CDR3 spans 14 residues. Deletions cut 3 bases from V and 2 bases from J, with 8 bases between. Germline CDR1 and CDR2: SGHVS and FNYEAQ.

The chain couples TRBV3-1 to TRBJ1-2; tentatively, D is TRBD1 (6 bases). Germline assignment: CDR1 LGHDT and CDR2 YNNKEL (reference sequence). Between the trimmed V and J ends, which lost 2 bases and 2 bases, there was a span of 15 bases. The CDR3 extends over 16 amino acids. Written as DNA, the CDR3 is TGTGCCAGCAGCCAAATTAAAGGGGGGGGCAACTATGGCTACACCTTC. This codes for CASSQIKGGGNYGYTF.

This chain links TRBV20-1 with TRBJ2-7; TRBD1 matches at 8 bases. V lost 6 bases and J lost 5; bases outside the gene matches: 9. Germline assignment: CDR1 DFQATT and CDR2 SNEGSKA (reference sequence). The CDR3 is 13 amino acids. The CDR3 is CSATPGTGHEQYF. CDR3 in DNA: TGCAGTGCCACTCCAGGGACAGGCCACGAGCAGTACTTC.